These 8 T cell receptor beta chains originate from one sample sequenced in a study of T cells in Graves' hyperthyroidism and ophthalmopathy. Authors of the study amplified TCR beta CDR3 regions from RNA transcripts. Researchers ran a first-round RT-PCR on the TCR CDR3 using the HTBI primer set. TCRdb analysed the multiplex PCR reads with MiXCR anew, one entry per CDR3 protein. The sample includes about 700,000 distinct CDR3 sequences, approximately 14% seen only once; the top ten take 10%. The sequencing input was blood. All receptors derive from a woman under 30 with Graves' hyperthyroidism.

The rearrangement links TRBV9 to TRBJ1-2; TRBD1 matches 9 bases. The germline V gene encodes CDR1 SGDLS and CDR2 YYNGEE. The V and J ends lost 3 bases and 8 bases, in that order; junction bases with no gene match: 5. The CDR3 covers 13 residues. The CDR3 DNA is TGTGCCAGCAGCGCGGGGACAGGGAGAGGCTACACCTTC. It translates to CASSAGTGRGYTF. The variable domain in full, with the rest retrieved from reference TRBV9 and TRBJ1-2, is DSGVTQTPKHLITATGQRVTLRCSPRSGDLSVYWYQQSLDQGLQFLIQYYNGEERAKGNILERFSAQQFPDLHSELNLSSLELGDSALYFCASSAGTGRGYTFGSGTRLTVV.

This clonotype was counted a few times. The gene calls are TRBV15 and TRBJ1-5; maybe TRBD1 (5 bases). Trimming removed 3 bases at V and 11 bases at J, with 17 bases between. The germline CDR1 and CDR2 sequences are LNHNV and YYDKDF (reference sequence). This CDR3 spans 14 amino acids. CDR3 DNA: TGTGCCACCAGCAGCCGGGACGGACCTAGGGCCCAGCATTTT. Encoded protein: CATSSRDGPRAQHF.

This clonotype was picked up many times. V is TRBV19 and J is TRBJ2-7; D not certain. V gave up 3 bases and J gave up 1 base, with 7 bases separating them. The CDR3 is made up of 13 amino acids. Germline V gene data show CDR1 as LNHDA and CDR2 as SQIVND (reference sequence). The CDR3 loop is CASSMSISYEQYF. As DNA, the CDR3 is TGTGCCAGTAGTATGTCCATTTCCTACGAGCAGTACTTC.

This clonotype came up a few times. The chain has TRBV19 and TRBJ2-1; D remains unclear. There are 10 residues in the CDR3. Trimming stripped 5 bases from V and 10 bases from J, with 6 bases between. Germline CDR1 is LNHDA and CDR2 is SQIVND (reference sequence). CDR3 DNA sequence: TGTGCCAGTAGTCAGGCCGAGCAGTTCTTC. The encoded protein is CASSQAEQFF.

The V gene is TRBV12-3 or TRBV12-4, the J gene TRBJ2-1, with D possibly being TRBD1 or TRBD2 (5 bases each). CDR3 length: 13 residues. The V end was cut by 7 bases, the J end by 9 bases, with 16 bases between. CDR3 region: CASKRGIGVEQFF. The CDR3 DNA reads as TGTGCCAGCAAGAGGGGCATCGGCGTTGAGCAGTTCTTC.

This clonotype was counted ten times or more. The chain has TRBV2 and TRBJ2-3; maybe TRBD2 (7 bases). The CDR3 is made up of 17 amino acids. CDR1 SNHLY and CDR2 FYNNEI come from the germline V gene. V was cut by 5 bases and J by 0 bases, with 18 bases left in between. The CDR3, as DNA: TGTGCCAGCAGTCCACACGGCGGGGGCCTTAGCACAGATACGCAGTATTTT. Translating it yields CASSPHGGGLSTDTQYF.

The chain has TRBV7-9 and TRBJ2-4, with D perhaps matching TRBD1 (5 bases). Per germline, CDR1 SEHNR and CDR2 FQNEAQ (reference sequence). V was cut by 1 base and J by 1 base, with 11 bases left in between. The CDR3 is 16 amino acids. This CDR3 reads CASSLGVGRAKNIQYF. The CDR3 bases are TGTGCCAGCAGCTTAGGCGTGGGGCGGGCCAAAAACATTCAGTACTTC.

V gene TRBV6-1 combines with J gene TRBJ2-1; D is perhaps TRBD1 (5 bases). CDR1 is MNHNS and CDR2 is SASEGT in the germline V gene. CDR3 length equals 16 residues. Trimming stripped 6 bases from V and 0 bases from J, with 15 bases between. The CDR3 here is CASRPLDRLSYNEQFF. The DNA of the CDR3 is TGTGCCAGCAGGCCCCTCGACAGACTCTCCTACAATGAGCAGTTCTTC.